This T cell receptor beta chain derives from a study of shared clonotypes between healthy human individuals. Overall study findings and caveats: The study generally estimated greater richness for naive than memory subsets.

Germline CDR1 reads MDHEN; CDR2 reads SYDVKM. This CDR3 has 13 residues. It was at deep level that the assay was run. Each subset's genomic DNA was shared equally among a number of immunoSEQ plates. TCRdb's copy holds only in-frame clones and misses some; the assay was immunoSEQ multiplex PCR. This sample has some 980,000 clones, with approximately 80% found just once. This clone is a singleton in its sample. The antigen is undetermined. The sample comprised memory CD4+ T cells sorted from blood. Subset: CD45RA-negative fraction. The TCR originated in a man aged 18-30 years in good health. J is TRBJ2-5 and V is TRBV28; D perhaps matches TRBD2 (5 bases). The end of the DNA aligns better with TRBJ2-7, so the J call may be wrong. In DNA form, the CDR3 reads TGTGCCAGCAGTGTAGTCCGGGGCTACGAGCAGTACTTC. This gives the protein CASSVVRGYEQYF.